The rows below give T cell receptor beta chains drawn from one sample of a study of blood T cell repertoires in COVID-19. The repertoire was sequenced with immunoSEQ multiplex PCR; TCRdb's copy has only in-frame clones and lacks some. The data contain 90,000 to 120,000 clones, less than 90% of them singletons. The specimen was peripheral blood. These receptors originate from a human donor in a cohort sampled during active COVID-19. Each CDR3 is given with its conserved first and last residue. Each record gives: J gene, D gene, V gene, clone size, CDR3 DNA, CDR3 protein. The D gene is left open where the match is weak. Not all rows give a size; the values are once, few, many and, for expanded clones, a class.

j_call: TRBJ2-3
d_call: NA
v_call: TRBV10-3
clone_size: NA
cdr3_nt: TGTGCCATCAGTGAGAGGGGAAGCACAGATACGCAGTATTTT
cdr3_aa: CAISERGSTDTQYF

j_call: TRBJ2-2
d_call: TRBD2
v_call: TRBV27
clone_size: few
cdr3_nt: TGTGCCAGCAGTTCCGGAGGAAGCGGGACTTACACCGGGGAGCTGTTTTTT
cdr3_aa: CASSSGGSGTYTGELFF

j_call: TRBJ1-2
d_call: TRBD1
v_call: TRBV28
clone_size: NA
cdr3_nt: TGTGCCAGCAGTTGGGGGGACAGGGCTATTTATGGCTACACCTTC
cdr3_aa: CASSWGDRAIYGYTF

j_call: TRBJ2-7
d_call: NA
v_call: TRBV7-8
clone_size: NA
cdr3_nt: TGTGCCAGCAGCTTAGATGGCGGGACTGTATACGAGCAGTACTTC
cdr3_aa: CASSLDGGTVYEQYF

j_call: TRBJ1-4
d_call: TRBD1
v_call: TRBV7-2
clone_size: NA
cdr3_nt: TGTGCCAGCAGGAACAGGGGAGCTAATGAAAAACTGTTTTTT
cdr3_aa: CASRNRGANEKLFF

j_call: TRBJ2-3
d_call: NA
v_call: TRBV9
clone_size: NA
cdr3_nt: TGTGCCAGCAGCGGAGGCGCTACCTCCACAGATACGCAGTATTTT
cdr3_aa: CASSGGATSTDTQYF

j_call: TRBJ1-1
d_call: TRBD1
v_call: TRBV6-2/TRBV6-3
clone_size: NA
cdr3_nt: TGTGCCAGCAGTTACGAGGGACAGCCGAACACTGAAGCTTTCTTT
cdr3_aa: CASSYEGQPNTEAFF

j_call: TRBJ1-6
d_call: NA
v_call: TRBV7-8
clone_size: few
cdr3_nt: TGTGCCAGCAGCTTAGACAGTCAGTATAATTCACCCCTCCACTTT
cdr3_aa: CASSLDSQYNSPLHF

j_call: TRBJ1-2
d_call: NA
v_call: TRBV27
clone_size: once
cdr3_nt: TGTGCCAGCAGTTTAGACAGAAAGTATGGCTACACCTTC
cdr3_aa: CASSLDRKYGYTF

j_call: TRBJ2-1
d_call: TRBD2
v_call: TRBV27
clone_size: NA
cdr3_nt: TGTGCCAGCAGTTCTAGCGGGCTCACCTACAATGAGCAGTTCTTC
cdr3_aa: CASSSSGLTYNEQFF

j_call: TRBJ1-4
d_call: NA
v_call: TRBV7-3
clone_size: NA
cdr3_nt: TGTGCCAGCAGCTCACAGACAGGTCCTAGGCTCGATGAAAAACTGTTTTTT
cdr3_aa: CASSSQTGPRLDEKLFF

j_call: TRBJ2-1
d_call: NA
v_call: TRBV12-3/TRBV12-4
clone_size: NA
cdr3_nt: TGTGCCAGCAGCCTCGGTGACAGACAGCAGTTCTTC
cdr3_aa: CASSLGDRQQFF

j_call: TRBJ1-2
d_call: TRBD1
v_call: TRBV6-1
clone_size: NA
cdr3_nt: TGTGCCAGCAGTGACCCCGGGACAGGGGGCTTTGGCTACACCTTC
cdr3_aa: CASSDPGTGGFGYTF

j_call: TRBJ2-5
d_call: NA
v_call: TRBV28
clone_size: NA
cdr3_nt: TGTGCCAGCAGTCGTCAGGCAGGTTATCAAGAGACCCAGTACTTC
cdr3_aa: CASSRQAGYQETQYF

j_call: TRBJ2-1
d_call: TRBD2
v_call: TRBV20-1
clone_size: NA
cdr3_nt: TGCAGTGCTAGTAGCCTAGCGGGAGACGAGCAGTTCTTC
cdr3_aa: CSASSLAGDEQFF

j_call: TRBJ1-1
d_call: NA
v_call: TRBV6-5
clone_size: NA
cdr3_nt: TGTGCCAGCAGCACACAGGGTATGAACACTGAAGCTTTCTTT
cdr3_aa: CASSTQGMNTEAFF